This is a list of T cell receptor beta chains from one sample in a study of cytomegalovirus exposure and HLA in healthy donors. Libraries were prepared by immunoSEQ multiplex PCR; TCRdb keeps only in-frame clonotypes and omits some of them. The data show about 92,000 clones, more than 65% seen once. The sample comprised PBMCs. The receptors here all came from a girl aged 2-15 years in good health and CMV-seropositive. CDR3s include the opening cysteine and the closing phenylalanine or tryptophan. D genes are given only for firm matches. Not every row has a clone size; where given, it reads once, few, many or a size class.

j_call	d_call	v_call	clone_size	cdr3_nt	cdr3_aa
TRBJ1-1	.	TRBV18	.	TGTGCCAGCTCACCGCTACCGGTCCCTGAAGCTTTCTTT	CASSPLPVPEAFF
TRBJ2-1	TRBD2	TRBV4-2	.	TGTGCCAGCAGCCTTGAAGGGACTAGCGGGAGGATTGGTGAGCAGTTCTTC	CASSLEGTSGRIGEQFF
TRBJ2-4	.	TRBV4-3	.	TGCGCCAGCAGCCAAGGAGGGGGTAGAGGAAACATTCAGTACTTC	CASSQGGGRGNIQYF
TRBJ1-1	TRBD1	TRBV7-9	.	TGTGCCAGCAGCTGGACAGGGAACACTGAAGCTTTCTTT	CASSWTGNTEAFF
TRBJ1-1	.	TRBV19	.	TGTGCCAGTAGTTTTGCCAGAGAAGCTTTCTTT	CASSFAREAFF
TRBJ2-1	.	TRBV30	.	TGTGCCTGGATAGGGGGAACTAGTCCCAATGAGCAGTTCTTC	CAWIGGTSPNEQFF
TRBJ2-1	TRBD1	TRBV25-1	.	TGTGCCAGCAGTGAATTTGCGGGACAGGGTGAGAATGAGCAGTTCTTC	CASSEFAGQGENEQFF
TRBJ2-1	TRBD2	TRBV9	.	TGTGCCAGCAGCGTAGAATGGGTTAGCGGGAACAATGAGCAGTTCTTC	CASSVEWVSGNNEQFF
TRBJ1-3	.	TRBV27	once	TGTGCCAGCAGTTTCAGGTGGCGGGAGGGAAACACCATATATTTT	CASSFRWREGNTIYF
TRBJ2-7	.	TRBV2	.	TGTGCCAGCAGCAGGTACTACGAGCAGTACTTC	CASSRYYEQYF
TRBJ2-1	.	TRBV10-1	.	TGCGCCAGCAGTGAGTTAGGAATAGCGTACAATGAGCAGTTCTTC	CASSELGIAYNEQFF
TRBJ2-1	TRBD2	TRBV29-1	few	TGCAGCGTTGAAGGGGCTAGCGGAGCCTACAATGAGCAGTTCTTC	CSVEGASGAYNEQFF
TRBJ1-2	TRBD1	TRBV5-1	.	TGCGCCAGCAGCTTAGAGGGGGCGAAGGGCTATGGCTACACCTTC	CASSLEGAKGYGYTF
TRBJ1-2	.	TRBV28	.	TGTGCCAGCACACTAATTCGAAACTATGGCTACACCTTC	CASTLIRNYGYTF
TRBJ1-2	.	TRBV19	.	TGTGCCAGTAATCCGGGAAGGACTAACTATGGCTACACCTTC	CASNPGRTNYGYTF
TRBJ2-3	TRBD2	TRBV23-1	.	TGCGCCAGCGCTCGACTAGCGGGAGAGTCGTTAGGCACAGATACGCAGTATTTT	CASARLAGESLGTDTQYF
TRBJ1-5	.	TRBV14	.	TGTGCCAGCAGCTACGACGGGAATCAGCCCCAGCATTTT	CASSYDGNQPQHF
TRBJ1-5	TRBD1	TRBV29-1	.	TGCAGCATCGGGACAGCCCCCCAGCAGCCCCAGCATTTT	CSIGTAPQQPQHF
TRBJ1-1	TRBD1	TRBV5-1	.	TGCGCCAGCAGCTCGAAACCGGGACAGTCCTTTATGAACACTGAAGCTTTCTTT	CASSSKPGQSFMNTEAFF
TRBJ1-5	.	TRBV28	.	TGTGCCAGCAGCCCTGCGGGGGTGAGTCAGCCCCAGCATTTT	CASSPAGVSQPQHF
TRBJ2-5	.	TRBV7-2	.	TGTGCCAGCAGCACCTCTAGCGTAGAGACCCAGTACTTC	CASSTSSVETQYF
TRBJ2-7	.	TRBV28	.	TGTGCCAGCAATGGAGGTTCGGACGAGCAGTACTTC	CASNGGSDEQYF
TRBJ2-2	TRBD2	TRBV10-3	.	TGTGCCATCAGTGAGATGGGACTAGCGGCCGCGAACACCGGGGAGCTGTTTTTT	CAISEMGLAAANTGELFF
TRBJ2-7	.	TRBV30	.	TGTGCCTGCAGCGGAGGGCCCAACGAGCAGTACTTC	CACSGGPNEQYF
TRBJ2-3	.	TRBV13	.	TGTGCCAGCAGCTTCCGAGATACGCAGTATTTT	CASSFRDTQYF
TRBJ2-7	.	TRBV7-6	few	TGTGCCAGCAGCCCCCAAGCGGAATGGTACGAGCAGTACTTC	CASSPQAEWYEQYF
TRBJ2-7	TRBD1	TRBV7-6	.	TGTGCCAGCAGCCTAGGGACAGGGACCAACGAGCAGTACTTC	CASSLGTGTNEQYF
TRBJ2-7	.	TRBV10-3	.	TGTGCCAGTCTCGGCAGGGGGCGGCAGCGGGGCCCCTACGAGCAGTACTTC	CASLGRGRQRGPYEQYF
TRBJ2-3	.	TRBV6-5	.	TGTGCCAGCAGTTACGCGAATCCATTAACCGGGACTTCGCAGTATTTT	CASSYANPLTGTSQYF
TRBJ1-6	.	TRBV28	.	TGTGCCAGCAGCCCGGGGTGGCCCTTCAATTCACCCCTCAACTTT	CASSPGWPFNSPLNF
TRBJ1-1	.	TRBV6-1	.	TGTGCCAGCACCCTAACGGGTGAAGCTTTCTTT	CASTLTGEAFF
TRBJ2-1	.	TRBV11-2	once	TGTGCCAGCAGCTCTCAGGGAGGAGGTCGGGAGCAGTTCTTC	CASSSQGGGREQFF
TRBJ1-2	.	TRBV19	.	TGTGCCAGTAGTATTGATGGGGAGTCGGATGGCTACACCTTC	CASSIDGESDGYTF
TRBJ1-2	.	TRBV7-9	.	TGTGCCGTCGATGGCTACACCTTC	CAVDGYTF
TRBJ1-5	TRBD1	TRBV5-6	.	TGTGCCAGCAGCTTGGTAGGGGGCGATCAGCCCCAGCATTTT	CASSLVGGDQPQHF
TRBJ2-7	TRBD1	TRBV6-5	.	TGTGCCAGCAGAAACCGACAGGGGCGCGACTACGAGCAGTACTTC	CASRNRQGRDYEQYF
TRBJ1-3	.	TRBV30	.	TGTGCCTGGGGCGGCTATGATACCTCTGGAAACACCATATATTTT	CAWGGYDTSGNTIYF
TRBJ2-1	.	TRBV7-9	few	TGTGCCAGCAGCACTTCCGGGACTGACACCGTTAGGCAGTTCTTC	CASSTSGTDTVRQFF
TRBJ1-1	.	TRBV27	.	TGTGCCAGTTCCGGGAAGGGTCAAACTGAAGCTTTCTTT	CASSGKGQTEAFF
TRBJ2-1	.	TRBV9	.	TGTGCCAGCAGCCCGAGAGGGGGAGAGGGTACAAGGAATGAGCAGTTCTTC	CASSPRGGEGTRNEQFF
TRBJ2-7	TRBD1	TRBV7-9	.	TGTGCCACTGGGACAGGGGCTTTCTACGAGCAGTACTTC	CATGTGAFYEQYF
TRBJ1-1	TRBD1	TRBV6-5	once	TGTGCCAGCAGTACCACAGGGGGCCTGTACACTGAAGCTTTCTTT	CASSTTGGLYTEAFF
TRBJ2-7	TRBD2	TRBV9	.	TGTGCCAGCAGCCCTCGGACTAGCGGGGGCGAGCAGTACTTC	CASSPRTSGGEQYF
TRBJ1-1	.	TRBV5-6	few	TGTGCCAGCAGCTTGTTCGTCACTGAAGCTTTCTTT	CASSLFVTEAFF
TRBJ2-7	.	TRBV28	.	TGTGCCAGCAGCCTCGGGACGGGAGCCTACGAGCAGTACTTC	CASSLGTGAYEQYF